This is a list of T cell receptor beta chains from one sample in a study of blood T cell repertoires in COVID-19. Generated by immunoSEQ multiplex PCR, the TCRdb table keeps only in-frame clones and is missing some. The sample holds 150,000 to 200,000 clones, about nine tenths seen once. Sequencing was done on a sample of peripheral blood. The receptors here all came from a woman in her thirties with acute or convalescent COVID-19. Each CDR3 is given with its conserved first and last residue. A D gene is named only where the DNA matches it firmly. Only some rows state a clone size, as once, few, many or a class for expanded clones.

.	once	TRBV3-1/TRBV3-2	TRBJ2-1	TGTGCCAGCAGCGAGAAGATAGGAGGCCTAGCCCCTAATGAGCAGTTCTTC	CASSEKIGGLAPNEQFF
TRBD2	.	TRBV7-2	TRBJ2-7	TGTGCCAGCAGCTCCCCGAGGCGGGAGGGATTAGACGAGCAGTACTTC	CASSSPRREGLDEQYF
.	.	TRBV6-2/TRBV6-3	TRBJ2-7	TGTGCCAGCAGTTACAGTCGGTCCTACGAGCAGTACTTC	CASSYSRSYEQYF
.	.	TRBV9	TRBJ2-2	TGTGCCAGCAGCGTAGTCGGCGGGGAGCTGTTTTTT	CASSVVGGELFF
TRBD1	.	TRBV5-1	TRBJ2-5	TGCGCCAGCAGCCGCCGGGACAGGGTTGGGACCCAGTACTTC	CASSRRDRVGTQYF
.	.	TRBV3-1/TRBV3-2	TRBJ2-7	TGTGCCAGCAGCCAAAATAGCGGATCTCCCTACGAGCAGTACTTC	CASSQNSGSPYEQYF
.	.	TRBV29-1	TRBJ2-1	TGCAGCGTTGGTACTAGCAATGAGCAGTTCTTC	CSVGTSNEQFF
.	.	TRBV5-1	TRBJ1-1	TGCGCCAGCAGCTCTCCGGCAGGGGTAAGGGCTGAAGCTTTCTTT	CASSSPAGVRAEAFF
.	.	TRBV19	TRBJ1-5	TGTGCCAGACAGGGACATAGCAATCAGCCCCAGCATTTT	CARQGHSNQPQHF
.	.	TRBV5-4	TRBJ2-5	TGTGCCAGCAGCTTGCACGGGGAAGAGACCCAGTACTTC	CASSLHGEETQYF
.	once	TRBV19	TRBJ2-5	TGTGCCAGTAGCCCCGTACGGGGACAAGGGGAGACCCAGTACTTC	CASSPVRGQGETQYF
TRBD1	.	TRBV28	TRBJ1-2	TGTGCCAGCAGCCAAGAACAGGGGCCTTACTATGGCTACACCTTC	CASSQEQGPYYGYTF
TRBD1	.	TRBV2	TRBJ2-7	TGTGCCAGCAGCTCTGACAGGGGAGGCGAGCAGTACTTC	CASSSDRGGEQYF
.	.	TRBV6-5	TRBJ1-1	TGTGCCAGCGGTACGGGTAGCACTGAAGCTTTCTTT	CASGTGSTEAFF
.	.	TRBV7-8	TRBJ2-7	TGTGCCGGCAGCTCGCAACAGGGTTCCCTCTGGGAGCAGTACTTC	CAGSSQQGSLWEQYF
.	.	TRBV2	TRBJ1-1	TGTGCCAGCAGGGAGGGCTCGGGGAACACTGAAGCTTTCTTT	CASREGSGNTEAFF
.	.	TRBV7-2	TRBJ1-2	TGTGCCAGCAGCCTACAAGGAGGCTATGGCTACACCTTC	CASSLQGGYGYTF
.	.	TRBV6-1	TRBJ1-3	TGTGCCAGCAGTGAAAACTCCCCCGGGGACACCATATATTTT	CASSENSPGDTIYF
.	few	TRBV5-1	TRBJ2-2	TGCGCCAGCAGCTCAATATTGGGAGCGAACACCGGGGAGCTGTTTTTT	CASSSILGANTGELFF
.	few	TRBV28	TRBJ1-3	TGTGCCAGCAGTTTATCCACAGGGAACACCATATATTTT	CASSLSTGNTIYF
TRBD2	.	TRBV2	TRBJ2-1	TGTGCCAGCAAAACCGAGCGGGGCTCCTACAATGAGCAGTTCTTC	CASKTERGSYNEQFF
TRBD1	.	TRBV5-1	TRBJ1-1	TGCGCCAGCAGCGTAGGACAGGGGATAGGAGCTTTCTTT	CASSVGQGIGAFF
.	.	TRBV18	TRBJ2-1	TGTGCCAGCTCACCGTCCATTGAGCAGTTCTTC	CASSPSIEQFF
.	.	TRBV19	TRBJ2-2	TGTGCCAGTAGTATAGCAGGGAACACCGGGGAGCTGTTTTTT	CASSIAGNTGELFF
.	once	TRBV19	TRBJ1-1	TGTGCCAGTAGTATCGGCGGGGCGCAGGTCCCAGGAGCTTTCTTT	CASSIGGAQVPGAFF
TRBD1	.	TRBV10-3	TRBJ1-5	TGTGCCATCAGTGAGGACAGGGGGCTTAGTAGCAATCAGCCCCAGCATTTT	CAISEDRGLSSNQPQHF
.	once	TRBV5-6	TRBJ2-7	TGTGCCAGCAGCTTGGCGGGAGCGTTCTACGAGCAGTACTTC	CASSLAGAFYEQYF
TRBD1	.	TRBV2	TRBJ1-4	TGTGCCAGCCTTACGGTCAGGGGGATTGAAAAACTGTTTTTT	CASLTVRGIEKLFF
TRBD2	.	TRBV5-4	TRBJ2-7	TGTGCCAGCAGCTCTGGACTAGCGGGCTACGAGCAGTACTTC	CASSSGLAGYEQYF
.	.	TRBV7-8	TRBJ1-6	TGTGCCAGCAGCTTAGATTATGGTCAGGTAGTTCGTTTTTCACCCCTCCACTTT	CASSLDYGQVVRFSPLHF
.	few	TRBV28	TRBJ1-1	TGTGCCAGCAGGAGGGGGGGAATGAACACTGAAGCTTTCTTT	CASRRGGMNTEAFF
.	.	TRBV29-1	TRBJ2-5	TGCAGCGCTGGCTCAGGAGGAGAGACCCAGTACTTC	CSAGSGGETQYF